Each of the 4 T cell receptor beta chains below was sequenced from the same sample in a study of post-analysis software for immune sequencing data. Broader study findings: Relative to controls, patients had a few TRBV segments at higher frequency, with TRBV5-6, TRBV5-1 and TRBV20-1 among these.

Every TCR beta cDNA library bore unique molecular identifiers. From the PCR reads, TCRdb called clonotypes with MiXCR, one entry per CDR3 protein. The data contain under 900,000 distinct CDR3 sequences, about 53% of them singletons. No antigen is known for these receptors. Sequenced sample: blood. Receptors originate from a girl between 10 and 17 years old with multiple sclerosis.

Of note for this clonotype: The junction and the germline gene differ at one end; a read error may be behind it. This rearrangement joins TRBV3-1 to TRBJ1-4; 8 bases are a match to TRBD1. The CDR3 is 15 amino acids. CDR1 and CDR2 (germline): LGHDT, YNNKEL (reference sequence). As DNA, the CDR3 is TGTGCCAGCGGCCAATCGGACAGGGTTGACGAAAAACTGTTTTTT. Translated: CASGQSDRVDEKLFF.

The CDR3 region has the DNA TGTGCCAGCAGCCCACCAGGACAGGAGATGCGACTCTACACCTTC. Its protein product is CASSPPGQEMRLYTF. The J gene is TRBJ1-2, the V gene TRBV25-1, with 7 bases that match TRBD1. Looked up from germline, CDR1 is MGHDK and CDR2 is SYGVNS. The CDR3 consists of 15 residues. V lost 6 bases, J lost 10 bases, and 17 bases stayed unmatched.

This clonotype appeared a few times. The V gene is TRBV5-1, the J gene TRBJ2-7; 8 bases are shared with TRBD1. Near its end, the DNA agrees better with TRBJ2-5, so the J call may be wrong. Per germline, CDR1 SGHRS and CDR2 YFSETQ. The CDR3 covers 14 residues. DNA of the CDR3: TGCGCCAGCAGCTGGGGACAGGTCGAGGAGACCCAGTACTTC. Amino acid sequence: CASSWGQVEETQYF.

This clonotype was observed a handful of times. This chain uses TRBV18 with TRBJ2-7; D remains unclear. This CDR3 is built from 14 residues. The germline gives CDR1 KGHSH, CDR2 LQKENI. Trimming took 4 bases from V and 3 from J, leaving 13 bases between them. The CDR3 bases are TGTGCCAGCTCACTTCGCCAAAGTGGCTACGAGCAGTACTTC. Translation: CASSLRQSGYEQYF.